The 3 T cell receptor beta chains below come from one sample, sequenced in a study of blood T cell repertoires in COVID-19. Sequencing was performed with immunoSEQ multiplex PCR; in TCRdb, only in-frame clones are kept and a portion is missing. The sample lists tens of thousands of clones; more than 75% were seen once. The specimen sequenced was peripheral blood. The receptors originated from a human donor in a cohort sampled during active COVID-19.

The genes are TRBV11-2 and TRBJ1-3; tentatively, D is TRBD1 (6 bases). V lost 6 bases to trimming and J lost 0 bases, with 12 bases between them. The V gene's germline CDR1 is SGHAT and CDR2 FQNNGV. This CDR3 is built from 15 residues. The CDR3 region has the DNA TGTGCCAGCAGTCTTACAGGGATCTCTGGAAACACCATATATTTT. Translating gives CASSLTGISGNTIYF.

The V and J genes are TRBV11-2 and TRBJ2-7; 7 nucleotides line up with TRBD2. CDR3 length: 13 amino acids. V lost 3 bases and J lost 5; bases outside the gene matches: 4. Looked up from germline, CDR1 is SGHAT and CDR2 is FQNNGV. The CDR3 loop reads CASSFWTSDEQYF. CDR3 nucleotide sequence: TGTGCCAGCAGCTTTTGGACTAGTGACGAGCAGTACTTC. Full variable domain (missing parts from reference TRBV11-2 and TRBJ2-7): EAGVAQSPRYKIIEKRQSVAFWCNPISGHATLYWYQQILGQGPKLLIQFQNNGVVDDSQLPKDRFSAERLKGVDSTLKIQPAKLEDSAVYLCASSFWTSDEQYFGPGTRLTVT.

The chain carries TRBV5-1 and TRBJ2-2; TRBD2 matches 8 bases. The J segment lost 6 bases and the V segment lost 0 bases, leaving 7 bases of the junction unmatched. The CDR3 covers 16 residues. Germline V gene sequence: CDR1 SGHRS, CDR2 YFSETQ. The CDR3 nucleotides read TGCGCCAGCAGCTTGGCCGGGAGGGTTGAAGCCGGGGAGCTGTTTTTT. It translates to CASSLAGRVEAGELFF.